This is a list of T cell receptor beta chains from one sample in a study of shared clonotypes between healthy human individuals. Profiled with immunoSEQ multiplex PCR; TCRdb holds only in-frame clones, not every one. The sample has about 110,000 clones; 55% to 70% are singletons. Material: memory CD8+ T cells sorted from blood. The receptors shown here come from a woman aged 25 to 39 in good health. The CDR3 runs from the conserved cysteine through the conserved F or W. A D gene is named only where the DNA matches it firmly. A row's size may be missing; if present it is once, few, many or a size class.

TRBV28	many	.	TRBJ1-5	CASSLPLTGPHQPQHF	TGTGCCAGCAGTTTGCCACTTACAGGCCCGCATCAGCCCCAGCATTTT
TRBV2	few	TRBD1	TRBJ2-1	CASKEQGGLREQFF	TGTGCCAGCAAAGAACAGGGGGGATTAAGAGAGCAGTTCTTC
TRBV25-1	.	.	TRBJ2-7	CASSEVGDNSYEQYF	TGTGCCAGCAGTGAAGTAGGGGACAACTCCTACGAGCAGTACTTC
TRBV5-1	.	.	TRBJ2-3	CASSLARKQGGLTDTQYF	TGCGCCAGCAGCTTGGCCAGGAAACAGGGAGGGCTGACAGATACGCAGTATTTT
TRBV28	.	TRBD2	TRBJ2-5	CASSPRLAGVETQYF	TGTGCCAGCAGTCCCCGACTAGCGGGAGTAGAGACCCAGTACTTC
TRBV21-1	.	.	TRBJ1-4	CASSKLLLSATNEKLFF	TGTGCCAGCAGCAAACTACTCCTGTCTGCAACTAATGAAAAACTGTTTTTT
TRBV29-1	many	.	TRBJ1-3	CSVIGGQDSFGNTIYF	TGCAGCGTTATAGGAGGGCAAGATTCCTTCGGAAACACCATATATTTT
TRBV6-5	.	.	TRBJ2-7	CASGLRNSYEQYF	TGTGCCAGCGGGCTACGAAACTCCTACGAGCAGTACTTC
TRBV7-2	few	TRBD1	TRBJ2-3	CASSLATGSTDTQYF	TGTGCCAGCAGCTTAGCGACAGGGAGCACAGATACGCAGTATTTT
TRBV6-4	.	.	TRBJ2-3	CASSDSIDTDTQYF	TGTGCCAGCAGTGACTCCATAGACACAGATACGCAGTATTTT
TRBV7-9	.	.	TRBJ2-7	CASSRVQGAYEQYF	TGTGCCAGCAGCCGGGTGCAAGGAGCCTACGAGCAGTACTTC
TRBV11-3	.	TRBD2	TRBJ2-6	CASSLGTSSSGANVLTF	TGTGCCAGCAGCTTAGGGACTAGCAGCTCTGGGGCCAACGTCCTGACTTTC
TRBV28	once	TRBD1	TRBJ1-1	CASSRTGRVTEAFF	TGTGCCAGCAGTCGGACAGGTAGAGTCACTGAAGCTTTCTTT
TRBV6-5	.	.	TRBJ2-2	CASSYSMVAGELFF	TGTGCCAGCAGTTACTCGATGGTCGCCGGGGAGCTGTTTTTT
TRBV2	.	TRBD1	TRBJ2-7	CASSDRDRVYEQYF	TGTGCCAGCAGTGACCGGGACAGGGTGTACGAGCAGTACTTC
TRBV7-8	once	TRBD1	TRBJ2-5	CASRKQGAGETQYF	TGTGCCAGCAGGAAACAGGGGGCGGGAGAGACCCAGTACTTC
TRBV28	once	.	TRBJ1-5	CASSIDRAPQHF	TGTGCCAGCAGCATTGACCGGGCGCCCCAGCATTTT
TRBV18	.	.	TRBJ1-2	CASSPSRAANGYTF	TGTGCCAGCTCACCATCTAGGGCTGCTAATGGCTACACCTTC
TRBV6-5	many	.	TRBJ1-2	CASSWGETGNYGYTF	TGTGCCAGCAGTTGGGGGGAGACAGGCAACTATGGCTACACCTTC
TRBV19	.	.	TRBJ2-3	CASSPGRHYTDTQYF	TGTGCCAGTAGTCCGGGTCGTCACTACACAGATACGCAGTATTTT
TRBV25-1	.	TRBD2	TRBJ2-3	CASSERRLAGAADTQYF	TGTGCCAGCAGTGAAAGAAGACTAGCGGGAGCGGCGGATACGCAGTATTTT
TRBV29-1	.	TRBD1	TRBJ1-1	CSSTRGTGGTEAFF	TGCAGCTCCACCAGGGGGACAGGGGGCACTGAAGCTTTCTTT
TRBV5-5	.	.	TRBJ2-7	CASSTQRTPNYEQYF	TGTGCCAGCAGCACCCAGAGGACCCCTAACTACGAGCAGTACTTC
TRBV15	.	TRBD1	TRBJ2-5	CATSREGVGQGARNQETQYF	TGTGCCACCAGCAGAGAGGGGGTGGGACAGGGGGCGAGAAACCAAGAGACCCAGTACTTC
TRBV27	.	TRBD2	TRBJ2-7	CASTPRGRLYEQYF	TGTGCCAGCACCCCGCGGGGGAGGTTGTACGAGCAGTACTTC
TRBV7-2	many	TRBD2	TRBJ2-7	CASSLGLAGGTYEQYF	TGTGCCAGCAGCTTAGGCCTAGCGGGAGGGACCTACGAGCAGTACTTC
TRBV27	.	.	TRBJ2-1	CASSTTLNEQFF	TGTGCCAGCAGTACAACCCTCAATGAGCAGTTCTTC
TRBV4-1	.	.	TRBJ2-1	CASSQDSIRGTSSYNEQFF	TGCGCCAGCAGCCAAGATAGTATTCGGGGGACCTCTTCCTACAATGAGCAGTTCTTC
TRBV29-1	.	TRBD2	TRBJ2-3	CSVEDPDGRAADTQYF	TGCAGCGTTGAAGACCCCGACGGGAGGGCTGCAGATACGCAGTATTTT
TRBV7-3	.	.	TRBJ2-6	CASSLEAGANVLTF	TGTGCCAGCAGCCTGGAGGCTGGGGCCAACGTCCTGACTTTC
TRBV28	.	TRBD1	TRBJ2-7	CASSFRQGQFYEQYF	TGTGCCAGCAGCTTTAGACAGGGGCAATTCTACGAGCAGTACTTC
TRBV9	.	TRBD1	TRBJ1-5	CASSAGQGGNQPQHF	TGTGCCAGCAGCGCTGGACAGGGTGGCAATCAGCCCCAGCATTTT
TRBV7-3	.	.	TRBJ2-1	CASSLGGSFNEQFF	TGTGCCAGCAGCTTAGGTGGTAGTTTCAATGAGCAGTTCTTC
TRBV25-1	.	.	TRBJ1-5	CASSDGGLGNQPQHF	TGTGCCAGCAGTGACGGGGGCTTGGGCAATCAGCCCCAGCATTTT
TRBV15	.	.	TRBJ1-5	CATSRTSGRLRSNQPQHF	TGTGCCACCAGCAGAACCTCTGGGCGACTCCGTAGCAATCAGCCCCAGCATTTT
TRBV18	.	.	TRBJ1-2	CASSPLCCLDYGYTF	TGTGCCAGCTCACCATTGTGTTGTCTGGACTATGGCTACACCTTC
TRBV9	.	.	TRBJ2-1	CASSVDRDYNEQFF	TGTGCCAGCAGCGTAGACAGGGATTACAATGAGCAGTTCTTC
TRBV6-1	.	.	TRBJ1-5	CASSEARGYQPQHF	TGTGCCAGCAGTGAAGCCAGGGGTTATCAGCCCCAGCATTTT
TRBV11-3	.	.	TRBJ2-2	CASSLDLGWGPQKSTGELFF	TGTGCCAGCAGCTTAGATCTTGGTTGGGGGCCCCAAAAAAGCACCGGGGAGCTGTTTTTT
TRBV4-1	few	.	TRBJ1-5	CASSQDESNQPQHF	TGCGCCAGCAGCCAAGATGAGAGCAATCAGCCCCAGCATTTT
TRBV6-4	.	TRBD2	TRBJ2-2	CASSDSAGGPNTGELFF	TGTGCCAGCAGTGACTCGGCGGGAGGGCCGAACACCGGGGAGCTGTTTTTT
TRBV5-6	.	TRBD2	TRBJ2-2	CASTSGRAGELFF	TGTGCCAGCACTAGCGGGAGGGCCGGGGAGCTGTTTTTT
TRBV28	.	TRBD2	TRBJ2-3	CASSFGLAGVADTQYF	TGTGCCAGCAGCTTCGGACTAGCGGGAGTCGCAGATACGCAGTATTTT
TRBV6-1	.	TRBD2	TRBJ2-2	CASSETSELTGELFF	TGTGCCAGCAGTGAAACTAGCGAGCTCACCGGGGAGCTGTTTTTT
TRBV7-8	few	TRBD1	TRBJ2-7	CASSLGGTGYEQYF	TGTGCCAGCAGCTTAGGTGGGACAGGGTATGAGCAGTACTTC
TRBV2	.	.	TRBJ1-2	CASSEAGANYGYTF	TGTGCCAGCAGTGAAGCAGGGGCGAACTATGGCTACACCTTC
TRBV28	.	.	TRBJ1-1	CASTPGQRAQGTEAFF	TGTGCCAGCACCCCGGGACAAAGGGCCCAGGGCACTGAAGCTTTCTTT
TRBV14	.	.	TRBJ2-7	CASSQELVPYEQYF	TGTGCCAGCAGCCAAGAGTTGGTTCCTTACGAGCAGTACTTC
TRBV19	.	.	TRBJ2-7	CASSIGEPYEQYF	TGTGCCAGTAGTATTGGGGAACCTTACGAGCAGTACTTC
TRBV28	.	.	TRBJ1-1	CASREARETEAFF	TGTGCCAGCAGGGAGGCAAGGGAGACTGAAGCTTTCTTT